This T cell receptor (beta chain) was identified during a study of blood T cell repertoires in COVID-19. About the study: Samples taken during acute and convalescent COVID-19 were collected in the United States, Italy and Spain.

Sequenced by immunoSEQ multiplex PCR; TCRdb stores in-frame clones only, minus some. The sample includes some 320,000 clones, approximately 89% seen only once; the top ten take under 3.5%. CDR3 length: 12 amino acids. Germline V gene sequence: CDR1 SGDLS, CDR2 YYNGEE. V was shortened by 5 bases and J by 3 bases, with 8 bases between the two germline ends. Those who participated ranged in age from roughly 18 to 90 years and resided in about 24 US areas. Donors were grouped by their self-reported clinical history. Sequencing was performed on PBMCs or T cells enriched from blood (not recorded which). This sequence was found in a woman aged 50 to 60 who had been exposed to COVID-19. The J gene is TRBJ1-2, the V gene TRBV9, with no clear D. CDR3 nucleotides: TGTGCCAGCAGGCGGGGTGACTATGGCTACACCTTC. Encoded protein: CASRRGDYGYTF. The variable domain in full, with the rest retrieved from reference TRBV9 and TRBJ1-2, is DSGVTQTPKHLITATGQRVTLRCSPRSGDLSVYWYQQSLDQGLQFLIQYYNGEERAKGNILERFSAQQFPDLHSELNLSSLELGDSALYFCASRRGDYGYTFGSGTRLTVV.